This TCR beta chain was obtained from a study of T cells in Graves' hyperthyroidism and ophthalmopathy. The CDR3 regions of TCR beta were amplified from RNA transcripts. A set of HTBI primers served as the primers for a first-round RT-PCR of the TCR CDR3. MiXCR, applied by TCRdb to the multiplex PCR reads, yields one record per CDR3 protein. The sample includes some 650,000 distinct CDR3 sequences, about a sixth seen only once; the top ten take 2.5% to 4%. Trimming at V came to 4 bases and at J to 4 bases, leaving 7 bases not matched to a gene. This CDR3 region has 15 residues. Germline CDR1 SGHRS, CDR2 YFSETQ.

The sequence was obtained from a woman aged 40 to 50 with Graves' ophthalmopathy. This chain connects TRBV5-1 to TRBJ2-5, with TRBD1 identical over 10 bases. The sample was blood. The CDR3 loop reads CASSDRDRGRETQYF. CDR3 DNA: TGCGCCAGCAGCGACCGGGACAGGGGCAGAGAGACCCAGTACTTC.